The present entry profiles one TCR beta chain with its context. Its specificity is unknown. Germline V gene sequence: CDR1 SGHRS, CDR2 YFSETQ. CDR3 length: 14 amino acids. With 0 bases clipped from V and 8 bases from J, the junction kept 7 bases outside the gene matches. The data derive from a study of T cell repertoires in ileal Crohn's disease. Looking at the study overall: Patients had a median approximately 8-year disease duration, and approximately 36% were active smokers. Study results and caveats: Clonality above 26.8% at surgery always came with endoscopic recurrence. Active smokers at surgery had more clonal expansions than non-smokers.

The table came from immunoSEQ multiplex PCR; TCRdb's copy has only in-frame clones and leaves some out. The data show over 15,000 clones, with around four fifths seen just once and about a tenth held by the top ten. Sequencing was done on a sample of ileal tissue. V and J are TRBV5-1 and TRBJ1-2; 7 positions match TRBD1. This sequence was found in an adult with Crohn's disease. CDR3 loop: CASSLEGQSGGYTF. CDR3 bases: TGCGCCAGCAGCTTGGAGGGACAGTCGGGGGGCTACACCTTC.